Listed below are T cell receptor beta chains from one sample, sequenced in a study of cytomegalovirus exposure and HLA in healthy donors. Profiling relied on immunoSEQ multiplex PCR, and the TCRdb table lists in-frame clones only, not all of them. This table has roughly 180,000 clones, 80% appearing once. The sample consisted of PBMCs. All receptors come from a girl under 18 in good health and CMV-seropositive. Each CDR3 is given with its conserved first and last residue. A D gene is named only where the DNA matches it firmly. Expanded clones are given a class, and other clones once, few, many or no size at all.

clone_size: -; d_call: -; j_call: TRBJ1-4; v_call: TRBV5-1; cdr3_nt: TGCGCCAGCAGAATGGGACAATTAGATGAAAAACTGTTTTTT; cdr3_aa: CASRMGQLDEKLFF
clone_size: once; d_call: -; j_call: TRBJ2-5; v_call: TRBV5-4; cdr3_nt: TGTGCCAGCAGCCCCGAAGGGAGGAGAGAGACCCAGTACTTC; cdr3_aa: CASSPEGRRETQYF
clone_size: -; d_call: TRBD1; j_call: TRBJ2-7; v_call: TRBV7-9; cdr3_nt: TGTGCCTCCGGCCAGGGACAGCTGAACTACGAGCAGTACTTC; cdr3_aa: CASGQGQLNYEQYF
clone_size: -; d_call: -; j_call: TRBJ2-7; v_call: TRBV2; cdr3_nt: TGTGCCAGCTGGAGGGTCTCCTACGAGCAGTACTTC; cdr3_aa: CASWRVSYEQYF
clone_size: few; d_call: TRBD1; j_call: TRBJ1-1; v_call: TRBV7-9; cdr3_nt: TGTGCCAGCAGCTCAAGGGGGACAGGGGTGGATGAAGCTTTCTTT; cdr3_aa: CASSSRGTGVDEAFF
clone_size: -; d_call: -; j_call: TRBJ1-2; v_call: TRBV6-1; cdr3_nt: TGTGCCAGCAGTGAAAGGGGAGGGAGCTATGGCTACACCTTC; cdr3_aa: CASSERGGSYGYTF
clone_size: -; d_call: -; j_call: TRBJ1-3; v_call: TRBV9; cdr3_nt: TGTGCCAGCAGCGTAGACAGGGTTACGGGAAACACCATATATTTT; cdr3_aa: CASSVDRVTGNTIYF
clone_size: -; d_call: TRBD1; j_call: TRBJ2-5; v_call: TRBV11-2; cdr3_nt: TGTGCCAGCAGCTTAAGACAGGGACAAGAGACCCAGTACTTC; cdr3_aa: CASSLRQGQETQYF
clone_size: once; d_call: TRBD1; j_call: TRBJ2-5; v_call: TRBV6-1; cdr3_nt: TGTGCCAGCAGTGGTAGTACAGGGGGCGGGGGGACCCAGTACTTC; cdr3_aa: CASSGSTGGGGTQYF
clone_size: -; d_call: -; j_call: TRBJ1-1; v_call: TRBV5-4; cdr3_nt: TGTGCCAGCAGCTTCCCGGGTGAGGGAAACACTGAAGCTTTCTTT; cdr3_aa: CASSFPGEGNTEAFF
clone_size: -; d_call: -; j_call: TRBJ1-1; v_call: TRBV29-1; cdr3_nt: TGCAGCGTTGAGACGGTTGGGGGCCGGGGAGCTTTCTTT; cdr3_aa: CSVETVGGRGAFF
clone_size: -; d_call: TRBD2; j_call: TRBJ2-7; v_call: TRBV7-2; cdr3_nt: TGTGCCAGCAGCACCTCGCTCTCTAGCGGGAGGCTCTACGAGCAGTACTTC; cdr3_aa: CASSTSLSSGRLYEQYF
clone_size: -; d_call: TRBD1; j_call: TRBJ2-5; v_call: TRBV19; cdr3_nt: TGTGCCAGTAGTGATGACAGGGATCAAGAGACCCAGTACTTC; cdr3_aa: CASSDDRDQETQYF
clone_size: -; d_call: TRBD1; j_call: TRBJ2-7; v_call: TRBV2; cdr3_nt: TGTGCCAGCGGACAGGGGGTCTACGAGCAGTACTTC; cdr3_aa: CASGQGVYEQYF
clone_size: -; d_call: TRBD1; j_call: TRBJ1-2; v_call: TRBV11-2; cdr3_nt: TGTGCCAGCAGCCCTCTGGACAGGGGAACCTTTACTAACTATGGCTACACCTTC; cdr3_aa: CASSPLDRGTFTNYGYTF
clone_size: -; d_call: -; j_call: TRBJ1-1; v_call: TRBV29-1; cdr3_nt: TGCAGCGTTGGCCTATCAGGGGCGACGGTATGGGAAGCTTTCTTT; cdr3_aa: CSVGLSGATVWEAFF
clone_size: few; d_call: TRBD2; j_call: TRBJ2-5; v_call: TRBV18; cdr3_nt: TGTGCCAGCTCACCGCAGAGAGCGGGAGGTGAGGAGACCCAGTACTTC; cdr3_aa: CASSPQRAGGEETQYF
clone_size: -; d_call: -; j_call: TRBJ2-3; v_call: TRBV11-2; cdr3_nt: TGTGCCAGCAGCTTTTTACTAGCAGCAGATACGCAGTATTTT; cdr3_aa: CASSFLLAADTQYF
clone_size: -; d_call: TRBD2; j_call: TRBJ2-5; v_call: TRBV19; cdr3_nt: TGTGCCAGTAAGAGACTAGCGTCAGCGGCGGGCGAGACCCAGTACTTC; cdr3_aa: CASKRLASAAGETQYF
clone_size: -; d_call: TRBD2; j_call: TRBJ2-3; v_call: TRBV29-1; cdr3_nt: TGCAGCGTGGGACTAGCGGGAGGTACAGATACGCAGTATTTT; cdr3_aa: CSVGLAGGTDTQYF